This TCR beta chain was captured by sequencing in a study of a mutant IDH1 vaccine in newly diagnosed glioma. As for this clone: Its antigen remains unidentified.

Trimming took 5 bases from V and 5 from J, leaving 11 bases between them. Germline-derived CDR1 and CDR2 are SEHNR and FQNEAQ (reference sequence). This CDR3 spans 13 amino acids. Time point of the sample: week 5, during vaccination. Doses consisted of 300 ug of mutant IDH1 20-mer peptide each, paired with topical imiquimod. The method was immunoSEQ multiplex PCR; TCRdb's version includes in-frame clones alone and lacks a portion of them. Of over 55,000 clones listed, approximately 90% are singletons. This TCR was recovered from a woman between 40 and 50 years old with glioma. This chain joins TRBV7-9 and TRBJ2-3; a weak D match, TRBD2 (6 bases). The sample was PBMCs, taken from a glioma patient whose treatment included an IDH1 peptide vaccine. CDR3 nucleotide sequence: TGTGCCAGCAGCGGAGGGCCAGGAGATACGCAGTATTTT. The encoded protein is CASSGGPGDTQYF. Variable domain in full (rest from reference TRBV7-9 and TRBJ2-3): DTGVSQNPRHKITKRGQNVTFRCDPISEHNRLYWYRQTLGQGPEFLTYFQNEAQLEKSRLLSDRFSAERPKGSFSTLEIQRTEQGDSAMYLCASSGGPGDTQYFGPGTRLTVL.